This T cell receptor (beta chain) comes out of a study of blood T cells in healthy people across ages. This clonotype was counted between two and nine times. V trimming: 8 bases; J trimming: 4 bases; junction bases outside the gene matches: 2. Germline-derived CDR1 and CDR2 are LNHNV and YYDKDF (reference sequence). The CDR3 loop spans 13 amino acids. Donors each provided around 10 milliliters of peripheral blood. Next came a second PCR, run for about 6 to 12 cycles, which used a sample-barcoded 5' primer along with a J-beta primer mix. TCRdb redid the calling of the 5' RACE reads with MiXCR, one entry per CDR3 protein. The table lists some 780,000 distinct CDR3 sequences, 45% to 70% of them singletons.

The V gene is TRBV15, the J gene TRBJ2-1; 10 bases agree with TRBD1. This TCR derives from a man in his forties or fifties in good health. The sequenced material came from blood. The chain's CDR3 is CATGQGGYNEQFF. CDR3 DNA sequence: TGTGCCACCGGACAGGGGGGATACAATGAGCAGTTCTTC.